This TCR beta chain is drawn from a study of blood T cells in healthy people across ages (dated by TCRdb to 2015 to 2017). Study-level background: In model experiments, template switching captured about one uniquely barcoded TCR beta cDNA molecule for every two T cells. Two additional independent replicas of 1 million unique cDNA reads from the same blood draw were analyzed for two donors (one aged 18 to 30 and one aged 80 or older). To avoid experimental bias, donors of different ages were spread randomly across the sequencing lanes. To track age-related changes in TCR beta repertoire diversity, the study relied on deep sequencing normalized with unique cDNA molecular identifiers. The donors were split into four age groups: young (average around 16 years), middle-aged (more than 35), aged (roughly 60) and long-lived (approximately 89).

From the germline V gene, CDR1 is SGHVS and CDR2 is FNYEAQ. V is cut by 0 bases and J by 0 bases, and the space between the germline ends is 9 bases. The cysteine opens and the phenylalanine closes a CDR3 of 15 amino acids. Only CDR3 DNA is held: 45 bases, read in frame from base 1. The donors were 40 or so Caucasian individuals from Russia, aged 6 to 90 years, who were systemically healthy. About 10 milliliters of peripheral blood were drawn from each donor into EDTA-treated Vacutainer tubes. Ficoll-Paque density-gradient centrifugation was used to isolate PBMCs, with at least 6.5 million obtained per sample. Total RNA, at least 5 micrograms per sample, was extracted from PBMCs with Trizol reagent. For every donor, flow cytometry on a PBMC aliquot measured the percentage of naive CD45RAhigh/CD27high T cells. Libraries were prepared through 5' RACE. Sequenced on an Illumina HiSeq 2500. The second PCR ran for roughly 6 to 11 cycles and used a J-beta primer mix along with a sample-barcoded 5' primer. Each TCR beta cDNA molecule received a unique molecular identifier from a template-switch 5' adaptor carrying 12 random nucleotides. Each sample yielded at least 2.5 million CDR3-containing paired-end reads. The Mint cDNA synthesis kit, primed by a TRBC-specific oligonucleotide, was used to synthesize first-strand cDNA from all RNA. Following uracil-DNA glycosylase treatment, all cDNA underwent a first 18-cycle PCR with the universal primers M1SS and BC2_uni_R. The authors processed their data as follows. For normalization, 1 million high-quality reads were randomly selected from each sample, with every read carrying a distinct molecular identifier. Instead of being binned into consensus sequences, reads with shared molecular identifiers were discarded. MiTCR, with a Q25 quality threshold and the strictest error-elimination algorithm, was used for CDR3 identification, clonotype clustering and error correction. A nonparametric unseen species model with Euler transformation was used to estimate a lower bound on total TCR beta diversity. The public reads were reanalyzed by TCRdb: fastp trimming at Q25, MiXCR alignment, in-frame beta chains only. Each CDR3 protein appears once, grouped with its most common genes and DNA. The V and J calls and clone size come from TCRdb's table, not from the authors' own analysis. This sample gives hundreds of thousands of distinct CDR3 sequences in total; under 45% of them show up just once. Of the sample, 15% to 25% is held by the ten largest clones.

A word on this clonotype: Its antigen target is currently unknown. One base away there is no much larger clone; base qualities are not given.

What the authors observed across the whole study: There was a strong correlation between observed TCR beta diversity and the percentage of naive T cells measured by flow cytometry. Estimates of total diversity based on one million sequenced T cells were considered lower bounds and underestimates. Conclusive comparison of naive and antigen-experienced compartments was prevented by the profiling of bulk unsorted PBMCs. The CMV infection status of donors was not known, potentially confounding age-related changes in expanded clonotypes. As age increased, observed TCR beta diversity per million T cells dropped in a roughly linear way, and a significant reduction was already evident by age 40. Compared with the aged group, more naive CD4+ T cells, fewer expanded clones and increased TCR diversity were shown by the long-lived group, suggesting age selection.

The receptor was derived from a man aged 60-69 years in good health. Recombination connected TRBV7-6 to TRBJ2-7; possibly the D gene is TRBD1, per 6 matching bases. What was sequenced was blood. The base sequence is TGTGCCAGCAGCTTAGCCCCGGACAGCTCCTACGAGCAGTACTTC. Translated, it gives CASSLAPDSSYEQYF.